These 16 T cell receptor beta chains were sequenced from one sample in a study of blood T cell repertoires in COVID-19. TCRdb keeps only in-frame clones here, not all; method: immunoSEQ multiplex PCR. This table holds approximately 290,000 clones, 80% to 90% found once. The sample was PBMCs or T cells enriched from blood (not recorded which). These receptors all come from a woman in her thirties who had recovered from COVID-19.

CDR3 protein: CASRPQGSGANVLTF. The DNA of the CDR3 is TGTGCCAGCAGGCCACAGGGAAGTGGGGCCAACGTCCTGACTTTC. The genes are TRBV6-5 and TRBJ2-6, with TRBD1 as a possible D gene (6 bases). This CDR3 comprises 15 residues. CDR1 is MNHEY, CDR2 SVGAGI, per germline. Trimming removed 6 bases at V and 3 bases at J, with 12 bases between.

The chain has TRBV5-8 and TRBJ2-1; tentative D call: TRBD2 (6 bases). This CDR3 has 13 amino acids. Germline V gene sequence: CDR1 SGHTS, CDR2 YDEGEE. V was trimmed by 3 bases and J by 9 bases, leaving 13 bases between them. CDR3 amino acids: CASSSGGVSEQFF. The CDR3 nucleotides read TGTGCCAGCAGCTCTGGAGGGGTCTCTGAGCAGTTCTTC.

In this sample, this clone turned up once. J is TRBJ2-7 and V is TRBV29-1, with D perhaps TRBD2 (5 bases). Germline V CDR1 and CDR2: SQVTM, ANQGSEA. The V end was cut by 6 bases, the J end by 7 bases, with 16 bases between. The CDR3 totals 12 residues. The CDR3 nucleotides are TGCAGCGTCGGGGAACAGAGGTCGGAGCAGTACTTC. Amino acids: CSVGEQRSEQYF.

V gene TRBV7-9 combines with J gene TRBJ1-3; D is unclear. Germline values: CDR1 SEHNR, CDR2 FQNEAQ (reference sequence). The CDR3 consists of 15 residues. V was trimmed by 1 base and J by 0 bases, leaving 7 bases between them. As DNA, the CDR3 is TGTGCCAGCAGCTTAGTTTCCATCTCTGGAAACACCATATATTTT. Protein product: CASSLVSISGNTIYF. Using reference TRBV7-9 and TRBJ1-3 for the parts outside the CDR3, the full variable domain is DTGVSQNPRHKITKRGQNVTFRCDPISEHNRLYWYRQTLGQGPEFLTYFQNEAQLEKSRLLSDRFSAERPKGSFSTLEIQRTEQGDSAMYLCASSLVSISGNTIYFGEGSWLTVV.

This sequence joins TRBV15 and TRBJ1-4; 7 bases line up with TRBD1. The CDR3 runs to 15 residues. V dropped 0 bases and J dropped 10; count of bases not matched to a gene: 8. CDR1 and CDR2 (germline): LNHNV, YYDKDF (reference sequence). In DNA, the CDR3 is TGTGCCACCAGCAGAGATCGGAGGCAGGGGGGAAAACTGTTTTTT. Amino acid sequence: CATSRDRRQGGKLFF.

The CDR3 sequence is CAISRLERMDNEQFF. CDR3 nucleotides: TGTGCCATCAGTCGACTAGAGCGAATGGACAATGAGCAGTTCTTC. V is TRBV10-3 and J is TRBJ2-1, with D perhaps matching TRBD2 (6 bases). The V end was cut by 5 bases, the J end by 5 bases, with 16 bases between. This CDR3 spans 15 amino acids. The germline V gene has CDR1 ENHRY and CDR2 SYGVKD.

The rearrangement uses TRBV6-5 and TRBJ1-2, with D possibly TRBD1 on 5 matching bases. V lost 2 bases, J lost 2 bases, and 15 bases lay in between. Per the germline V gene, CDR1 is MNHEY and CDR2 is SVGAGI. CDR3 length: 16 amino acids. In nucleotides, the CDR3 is TGTGCCAGCAGTTACGTTCTGGGGGGTTCAAACTATGGCTACACCTTC. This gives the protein CASSYVLGGSNYGYTF.

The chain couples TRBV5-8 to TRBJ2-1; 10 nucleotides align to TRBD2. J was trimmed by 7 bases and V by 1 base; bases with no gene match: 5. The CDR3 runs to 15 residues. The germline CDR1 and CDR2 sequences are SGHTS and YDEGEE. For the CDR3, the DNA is TGTGCCAGCAGCTTGCGAAGGACTAGCGGTAATGAGCAGTTCTTC. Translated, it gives CASSLRRTSGNEQFF.

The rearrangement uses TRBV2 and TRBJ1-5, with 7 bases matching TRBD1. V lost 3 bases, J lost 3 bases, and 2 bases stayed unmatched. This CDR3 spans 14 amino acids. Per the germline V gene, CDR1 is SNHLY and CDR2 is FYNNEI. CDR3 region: CASSEDRINQPQHF. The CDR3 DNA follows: TGTGCCAGCAGTGAGGACAGGATCAATCAGCCCCAGCATTTT. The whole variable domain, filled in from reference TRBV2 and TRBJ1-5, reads EPEVTQTPSHQVTQMGQEVILRCVPISNHLYFYWYRQILGQKVEFLVSFYNNEISEKSEIFDDQFSVERPDGSNFTLKIRSTKLEDSAMYFCASSEDRINQPQHFGDGTRLSIL.

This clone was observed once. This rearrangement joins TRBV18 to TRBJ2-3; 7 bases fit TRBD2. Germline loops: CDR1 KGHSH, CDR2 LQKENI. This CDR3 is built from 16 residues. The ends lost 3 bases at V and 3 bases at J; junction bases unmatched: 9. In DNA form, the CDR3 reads TGTGCCAGCTCACCTACTAGGGAGGGCCTGACAGATACGCAGTATTTT. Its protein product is CASSPTREGLTDTQYF.

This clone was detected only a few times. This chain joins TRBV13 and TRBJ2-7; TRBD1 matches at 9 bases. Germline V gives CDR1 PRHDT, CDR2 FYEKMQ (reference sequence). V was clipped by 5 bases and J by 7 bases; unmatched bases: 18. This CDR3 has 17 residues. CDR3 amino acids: CASSPRGWDRAALEQYF. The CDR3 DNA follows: TGTGCCAGCAGCCCAAGGGGTTGGGACAGGGCGGCGCTGGAGCAGTACTTC.

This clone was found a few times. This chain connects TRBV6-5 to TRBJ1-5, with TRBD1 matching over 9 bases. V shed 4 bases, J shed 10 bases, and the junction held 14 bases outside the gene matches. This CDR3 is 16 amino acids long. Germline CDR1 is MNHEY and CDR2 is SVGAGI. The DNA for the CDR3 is TGTGCCAGCAGTTCCGGGACAGGGATTGCCTTTGGACCCCAGCATTTT. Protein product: CASSSGTGIAFGPQHF.

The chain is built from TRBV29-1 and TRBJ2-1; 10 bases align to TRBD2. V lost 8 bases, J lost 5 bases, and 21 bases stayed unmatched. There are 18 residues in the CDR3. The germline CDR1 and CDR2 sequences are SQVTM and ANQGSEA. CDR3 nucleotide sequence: TGCAGCCTGAGGGGTTTTCTAGCGGGAGTCGATCTAGACAATGAGCAGTTCTTC. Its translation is CSLRGFLAGVDLDNEQFF.

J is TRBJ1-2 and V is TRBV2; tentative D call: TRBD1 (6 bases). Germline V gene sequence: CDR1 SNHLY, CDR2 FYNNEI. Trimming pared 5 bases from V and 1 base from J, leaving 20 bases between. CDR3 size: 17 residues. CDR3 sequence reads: CASSLKRSPGDNYGYTF. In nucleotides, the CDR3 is TGTGCCAGCAGTCTGAAACGTTCTCCAGGGGATAACTATGGCTACACCTTC.

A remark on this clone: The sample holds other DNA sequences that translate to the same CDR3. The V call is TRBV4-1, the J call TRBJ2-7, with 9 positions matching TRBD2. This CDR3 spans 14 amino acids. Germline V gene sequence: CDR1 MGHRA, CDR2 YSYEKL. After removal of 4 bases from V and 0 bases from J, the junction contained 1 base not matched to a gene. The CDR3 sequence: CASSRGRASYEQYF. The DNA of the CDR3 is TGCGCCAGCAGCCGCGGGAGGGCCTCCTACGAGCAGTACTTC.

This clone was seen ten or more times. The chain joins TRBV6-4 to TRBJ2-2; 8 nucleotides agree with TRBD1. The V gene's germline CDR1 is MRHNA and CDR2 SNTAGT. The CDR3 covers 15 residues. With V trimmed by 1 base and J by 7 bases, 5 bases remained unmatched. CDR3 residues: CASSDLGQGHGELFF. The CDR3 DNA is TGTGCCAGCAGTGACTTAGGACAGGGACACGGGGAGCTGTTTTTT.